One and the same sample provided the 14 T cell receptor beta chains below, sequenced in a study of breast tumors, draining lymph nodes, adjacent tissues. The lymph nodes were axillary draining lymph nodes from breast cancer patients. Each CDR3 protein gets one entry after TCRdb re-called the multiplex PCR reads with MiXCR. The sample holds approximately 230,000 distinct CDR3 sequences; less than 35% are singletons and the top ten take 3% to 4.5%. The sample was axillary lymph node tissue. The receptors come from a female donor with breast cancer. Some clones in this sample may be carry-over from other donors' samples.

This clonotype was counted ten times or more. The J gene is TRBJ1-5, the V gene TRBV20-1, with a possible D match to TRBD1 (6 bases). Germline CDR1 reads DFQATT; CDR2 reads SNEGSKA (reference sequence). This CDR3 has 16 residues. V lost 5 bases to trimming and J lost 5 bases, with 22 bases between them. The CDR3, as DNA: TGCAGTGCTCGACAACATCCGGGGACACAGGATCAGCCCCAGCATTTT. Its translation: CSARQHPGTQDQPQHF.

In this sample, this clonotype turned up many times. CDR3 nucleotides: TGTGCCAGCAGCTTAGGGGACTACAATGAGCAGTTCTTC. It specifies CASSLGDYNEQFF. The rearrangement links TRBV7-6 to TRBJ2-1; D is unclear. The germline CDR1 and CDR2 sequences are SGHVS and FNYEAQ. CDR3 length: 13 residues. Trimming cost V 1 base and J 3 bases, with 4 bases left between them.

The chain employs TRBV20-1 and TRBJ2-1; TRBD2 matches at 10 bases. Germline V lookup: CDR1 DFQATT, CDR2 SNEGSKA (reference sequence). There are 15 residues in the CDR3. V trimming: 6 bases; J trimming: 8 bases; junction bases outside the gene matches: 13. Here the CDR3 reads CSASRGGTSAHEQFF. In DNA, the CDR3 is TGCAGTGCGAGTAGAGGCGGGACTAGCGCCCATGAGCAGTTCTTC.

This clonotype was picked up many times. This chain connects TRBV29-1 to TRBJ2-7; D could derive from TRBD1 or TRBD2 (5 bases each). With 4 bases removed from V and 4 bases from J, the gap between germline ends came to 8 bases. CDR3 length: 11 residues. The germline CDR1 and CDR2 sequences are SQVTM and ANQGSEA. The DNA of the CDR3 is TGCAGCGTTGGGTGGGGGTACGAGCAGTACTTC. This gives the protein CSVGWGYEQYF.

In its sample, this clonotype was seen many times. The chain employs TRBV6-1 and TRBJ1-6, with a tentative D call TRBD1 (6 bases). Germline V gene lookup returns CDR1 MNHNS and CDR2 SASEGT. This CDR3 has 14 amino acids. V lost 3 bases, J lost 9 bases, and 12 bases lay in between. The CDR3 DNA follows: TGTGCCAGCAGTGACCGGGGGGCAGGTTCACCCCTCCACTTT. Its translation: CASSDRGAGSPLHF.

J is TRBJ2-1 and V is TRBV12-3 or TRBV12-4; 8 positions match TRBD1. V was clipped by 2 bases and J by 10 bases; unmatched bases: 16. This CDR3 is built from 17 residues. The CDR3 protein is CASSLSIGDRSSYEQFF. In DNA form, the CDR3 reads TGTGCCAGCAGTTTAAGTATAGGGGACAGGAGCTCCTACGAGCAGTTCTTC.

The chain combines TRBV2 with TRBJ2-1; 15 nucleotides match TRBD2. V lost 1 base, J lost 7 bases, and 2 bases stayed unmatched. The CDR3 spans 16 residues. The germline gives CDR1 SNHLY, CDR2 FYNNEI. Here the CDR3 DNA reads TGTGCCAGCAGTGAAGAGGGACTAGCGGGAGGTAATGAGCAGTTCTTC. This encodes CASSEEGLAGGNEQFF.

This clonotype showed up many times. The chain uses TRBV12-3 or TRBV12-4 and TRBJ1-5; TRBD1 matches at 10 bases. This CDR3 comprises 16 residues. V was clipped by 6 bases and J by 4 bases; unmatched bases: 9. The CDR3 DNA is TGTGCCAGCAGCCCCGGGACAGGGGCTAGGAATCAGCCCCAGCATTTT. Amino acids: CASSPGTGARNQPQHF.

To note about this clonotype: This may be a read error, as it is one base from a much larger clone. The chain combines TRBV27 with TRBJ2-5; D not certain. Per germline, CDR1 MNHEY and CDR2 SMNVEV (reference sequence). The CDR3 is 10 amino acids. In DNA form, the CDR3 reads TGTGCCAGCAGGTTCGAGACCCGGTACTTC. Its protein is CASRFETRYF.

This chain joins TRBV3-1 and TRBJ2-1, with D possibly being TRBD2 (5 bases). The ends were cut back, 4 bases at V and 8 bases at J, with 9 bases in the middle. CDR3 size: 12 residues. The germline CDR1 and CDR2 sequences are LGHDT and YNNKEL (reference sequence). The CDR3 DNA is TGTGCCAGCAGCCGGACTCTTGATGAGCAGTTCTTC. It is translated as CASSRTLDEQFF.

This clonotype came up once. A read error is possible here, since a much larger clone lies one base away. V usage is TRBV13 and J usage is TRBJ2-5, with D possibly being TRBD1 or TRBD2 (5 bases each). The CDR3 sequence is 18 residues long. Trimming pared 6 bases from V and 5 bases from J, leaving 28 bases between. Germline loops: CDR1 PRHDT, CDR2 FYEKMQ (reference sequence). This CDR3 reads CASRFRAYLRPGTETQYF. The CDR3 DNA follows: TGTGCCAGCAGATTTCGGGCCTACTTGAGGCCTGGGACGGAGACCCAGTACTTC. Looking up the rest from reference TRBV13 and TRBJ2-5 gives the full variable domain: AAGVIQSPRHLIKEKRETATLKCYPIPRHDTVYWYQQGPGQDPQFLISFYEKMQSDKGSIPDRFSAQQFSDYHSELNMSSLELGDSALYFCASRFRAYLRPGTETQYFGPGTRLLVL.

V and J are TRBV3-1 and TRBJ1-2, with D perhaps TRBD1 (6 bases). V was pared by 4 bases and J by 2 bases, with 11 bases between. The CDR3 covers 14 residues. Germline V gene sequence: CDR1 LGHDT, CDR2 YNNKEL (reference sequence). The chain's CDR3 is CASSRQGSNYGYTF. DNA of the CDR3: TGTGCCAGCAGCCGTCAGGGGTCCAACTATGGCTACACCTTC.

This clonotype has a count of ten or more. J is TRBJ2-3 and V is TRBV24-1; no definite D call. The CDR3 spans 11 residues. V was trimmed by 9 bases and J by 2 bases, leaving 5 bases between them. Looked up from germline, CDR1 is KGHDR and CDR2 is SFDVKD. Written as DNA, the CDR3 is TGTGCCACCCTTAACACAGATACGCAGTATTTT. It is translated as CATLNTDTQYF.

In this sample, this clonotype turned up many times. The chain combines TRBV4-3 with TRBJ2-6; unclear D gene. Trimming took off 0 bases at V and 0 bases at J, with 9 bases between the two ends. Germline lookup yields CDR1 LGHNA and CDR2 YSLEER. The CDR3 totals 17 residues. The CDR3 is CASSQDVLFSGANVLTF. In DNA form, the CDR3 reads TGCGCCAGCAGCCAAGATGTCCTTTTCTCTGGGGCCAACGTCCTGACTTTC.